This record concerns one TCR beta chain sequence. This sample was taken from a study of blood T cell repertoires in COVID-19. Study information: Material from acute and convalescent COVID-19 was sourced from the United States, Italy and Spain. The analysed material was cDNA or gDNA that came from T cells, B-cell-depleted T cells, or PBMCs.

This CDR3 spans 15 amino acids. The V and J ends lost 1 base and 6 bases respectively, with 15 bases between them. The germline V gene has CDR1 LNHNV and CDR2 YYDKDF (reference sequence). How the authors handled the data: Reference gene primers were amplified, and this amplification served to estimate nucleated cell counts. The protocol was immunoSEQ multiplex PCR, while the TCRdb copy is restricted to in-frame clones and leaves out a portion. D and trimming were read from the DNA, whereas the V and J calls and clone size are those reported in that table. The profile covers 130,000 or so clones, with roughly 79% appearing a single time and about 8% taken by the ten largest.

Sequenced material: peripheral blood. This chain uses TRBV15 with TRBJ1-2; the D gene is possibly TRBD1 (5 bases). This sequence was found in a woman in her sixties with active or convalescent COVID-19. The CDR3, as DNA: TGTGCCACCAGCAGAGTAATCAACGGGGGAAATGGCTACACCTTC. Its protein product is CATSRVINGGNGYTF.